These 31 T cell receptor beta chains originate from one sample sequenced in a study of T cells in Graves' hyperthyroidism and ophthalmopathy. TCR beta CDR3 regions were amplified from RNA transcripts. RT-PCR in the first round (using the HTBI primer set) targeted the TCR CDR3. TCRdb redid the calling of the multiplex PCR reads with MiXCR, one entry per CDR3 protein. This table holds hundreds of thousands of distinct CDR3 sequences, around 14% found once. Sequences were obtained from blood. The receptors here all came from a woman aged 18-29 years with Graves' hyperthyroidism.

This clonotype was counted at least ten times. The CDR3 reads CAWSGGGNQPQHF. The CDR3, as DNA: TGTGCCTGGAGTGGAGGGGGCAATCAGCCCCAGCATTTT. This chain joins TRBV30 and TRBJ1-5, with D possibly TRBD1 on 5 matching bases. Germline CDR1 GTSNPN, CDR2 SVGIG (reference sequence). Trimming pared 1 base from V and 2 bases from J, leaving 6 bases between. The CDR3 loop spans 13 amino acids.

This clonotype was picked up many times. This may come from a read error, since a much larger clone is one base off. This sequence joins TRBV13 and TRBJ2-5; D is unresolved. V lost 0 bases to trimming and J lost 3 bases, with 2 bases between them. CDR1 and CDR2 (germline): PRHDT, FYEKMQ (reference sequence). The CDR3 consists of 12 residues. The CDR3 sequence is CASSLGEETQYF. DNA of the CDR3: TGTGCCAGCAGCTTAGGGGAAGAGACCCAGTACTTC.

This clonotype was seen many times. The chain recombines TRBV7-2 with TRBJ1-1; D may be TRBD1 (6 bases). CDR1 is SGHTA, CDR2 FQGNSA, per germline. The length of the CDR3 is 14 residues. V lost 5 bases and J lost 1, with 11 bases in between. The CDR3 region is CASSSLGQNTEAFF. The CDR3 DNA reads as TGTGCCAGCAGCAGCTTGGGACAGAACACTGAAGCTTTCTTT.

In its sample, this clonotype was seen many times. The chain uses TRBV6-2 or TRBV6-3 and TRBJ2-7; perhaps TRBD2 as D (5 bases). CDR1 MNHEY and CDR2 SVGEGT come from the germline V gene. The CDR3 contains 14 residues. The ends were cut back, 5 bases at V and 7 bases at J, with 18 bases in the middle. CDR3 coding DNA: TGTGCCAGCAGTGCGGCGGGTCCTGACAAAGAGCAGTACTTC. Residues: CASSAAGPDKEQYF.

This clonotype was seen ten or more times. This chain connects TRBV28 to TRBJ1-5, with D possibly TRBD1 on 6 matching bases. Between the trimmed V and J ends, which lost 3 bases and 6 bases, there was a span of 15 bases. The CDR3 sequence is 15 residues long. Per the germline V gene, CDR1 is MDHEN and CDR2 is SYDVKM. This CDR3 reads CASSFSQGRRQPQHF. As DNA, the CDR3 is TGTGCCAGCAGTTTTTCACAGGGACGGCGTCAGCCCCAGCATTTT.

In this sample, this clonotype turned up a few times. The chain employs TRBV27 and TRBJ2-5; maybe TRBD2 (6 bases). Germline V gene data show CDR1 as MNHEY and CDR2 as SMNVEV (reference sequence). Trimming took 5 bases from V and 2 from J, leaving 18 bases between them. The CDR3 extends over 16 amino acids. For the CDR3, the DNA is TGTGCCAGCAGTCCACAGATACTAGCTATGCAAGAGACCCAGTACTTC. Its translation is CASSPQILAMQETQYF.

This clonotype came up many times. The genes are TRBV20-1 and TRBJ2-7; a weak D match, TRBD2 (5 bases). This CDR3 comprises 13 residues. Germline-derived CDR1 and CDR2 are DFQATT and SNEGSKA (reference sequence). Trimming took off 0 bases at V and 2 bases at J, with 8 bases between the two ends. The CDR3 coding sequence is TGCAGTGCTAGAGATCAGGAGGCCTACGAGCAGTACTTC. Translated, it gives CSARDQEAYEQYF.

This clonotype was detected many times. This chain joins TRBV20-1 and TRBJ2-1, with 9 bases aligning to TRBD1. This CDR3 region has 16 residues. V trimming: 3 bases; J trimming: 4 bases; junction bases outside the gene matches: 10. Germline V gives CDR1 DFQATT, CDR2 SNEGSKA (reference sequence). This CDR3 is CSASTLRQGVYNEQFF. The CDR3 coding sequence is TGCAGTGCTAGCACATTGAGACAGGGGGTATACAATGAGCAGTTCTTC.

This clonotype was counted only a few times. The V gene is TRBV7-9, the J gene TRBJ2-2; possible D gene TRBD1, 6 bases. Germline V gene sequence: CDR1 SEHNR, CDR2 FQNEAQ (reference sequence). This CDR3 has 17 amino acids. V lost 4 bases, J lost 3 bases, and 18 bases lay in between. The CDR3 loop is CASSSDFLGADTGELFF. CDR3 sequence (DNA): TGTGCCAGCAGCTCAGACTTTCTGGGGGCGGACACCGGGGAGCTGTTTTTT.

This clonotype was recorded many times. The chain joins TRBV2 to TRBJ2-3; 9 bases agree with TRBD1. With V trimmed by 6 bases and J by 6 bases, 7 bases remained unmatched. The CDR3 is made up of 14 amino acids. Germline CDR1 SNHLY, CDR2 FYNNEI. The DNA of the CDR3 is TGTGCCAGCAGACGGACAGGGGAATGGGATACGCAGTATTTT. Translation: CASRRTGEWDTQYF.

This clonotype occurred many times. The chain employs TRBV20-1 and TRBJ1-1; D not certain. The V and J ends lost 6 bases and 1 base respectively, with 9 bases between them. Germline CDR1 DFQATT, CDR2 SNEGSKA (reference sequence). The CDR3 loop spans 12 amino acids. The CDR3 loop is CSATEGNTEAFF. The CDR3 region has the DNA TGCAGTGCAACGGAGGGGAACACTGAAGCTTTCTTT.

The genes are TRBV20-1 and TRBJ2-7; TRBD1 matches at 9 bases. With 5 bases clipped from V and 1 base from J, the junction kept 9 bases outside the gene matches. The CDR3 loop spans 15 amino acids. The V gene's germline CDR1 is DFQATT and CDR2 SNEGSKA (reference sequence). As DNA, the CDR3 is TGCAGTGCTCGTAACCGGGACAGGGTTTCCTACGAGCAGTACTTC. It specifies CSARNRDRVSYEQYF.

In this sample, this clonotype turned up many times. The chain recombines TRBV28 with TRBJ1-2; no firm D call. The CDR3 totals 12 residues. The germline gives CDR1 MDHEN, CDR2 SYDVKM. V shed 4 bases and J shed 3 bases, with 6 bases lying between them. The CDR3 reads CASSSGDYGYTF. The CDR3 nucleotides are TGTGCCAGCAGTTCGGGAGACTATGGCTACACCTTC.

In its sample, this clonotype was seen many times. The chain couples TRBV11-2 to TRBJ2-7; weak D call: TRBD2 (5 bases). Germline V gene sequence: CDR1 SGHAT, CDR2 FQNNGV. The CDR3 length is 11 residues. Trimming took off 7 bases at V and 5 bases at J, with 9 bases between the two ends. CDR3 amino acids: CASTSRDEQYF. DNA of the CDR3: TGTGCCAGCACCTCGCGGGACGAGCAGTACTTC.

Many counts were recorded for this clonotype. This rearrangement joins TRBV7-9 to TRBJ2-7; TRBD2 aligns across 9 bases. V shed 7 bases, J shed 5 bases, and the junction held 3 bases outside the gene matches. Germline loops: CDR1 SEHNR, CDR2 FQNEAQ (reference sequence). The CDR3 is 12 residues long. CDR3 loop: CASIVAGDEQYF. CDR3 sequence (DNA): TGTGCCAGCATAGTAGCGGGAGACGAGCAGTACTTC.

This clonotype was detected ten times or more. The rearrangement joins TRBV9 to TRBJ2-2; D is perhaps TRBD1 or TRBD2 (5 bases each). The CDR3 is 14 residues long. Germline CDR1 and CDR2: SGDLS and YYNGEE. The V and J ends lost 3 bases and 8 bases respectively, with 14 bases between them. CDR3 region: CASSGERGWGELFF. In DNA form, the CDR3 reads TGTGCCAGCAGCGGAGAGAGGGGCTGGGGGGAGCTGTTTTTT.

V usage is TRBV2 and J usage is TRBJ1-5, with no clear D. Germline V gene sequence: CDR1 SNHLY, CDR2 FYNNEI. The length of the CDR3 is 16 residues. Trimming cost V 6 bases and J 5 bases, with 20 bases left between them. CDR3 bases: TGTGCCAGCAGCTTTGGTCCGAGAACAGAAGATCAGCCCCAGCATTTT. Translated, it gives CASSFGPRTEDQPQHF.

The rearrangement uses TRBV3-1 and TRBJ2-3, with a possible D match to TRBD2 (5 bases). Trimming left V 3 bases short and J 2 bases short, with 18 bases between. This CDR3 comprises 17 residues. Germline V gene sequence: CDR1 LGHDT, CDR2 YNNKEL (reference sequence). Here the CDR3 DNA reads TGTGCCAGCAGCCAGGGCCAGCGGAAGATACTCACAGATACGCAGTATTTT. It specifies CASSQGQRKILTDTQYF.

In its sample, this clonotype was seen a few times. The chain employs TRBV5-6 and TRBJ2-6; tentatively, D is TRBD1 or TRBD2 (5 bases each). V gave up 3 bases and J gave up 12 bases, with 10 bases separating them. Per germline, CDR1 SGHDT and CDR2 YYEEEE. This CDR3 is 12 amino acids long. CDR3 bases: TGTGCCAGCAGCTCGGGACCCACCGTCCTGACTTTC. Amino acid sequence: CASSSGPTVLTF.

This clonotype came up many times. This chain connects TRBV20-1 to TRBJ1-1; D ambiguous. This CDR3 is 15 amino acids long. CDR1 is DFQATT and CDR2 is SNEGSKA in the germline V gene (reference sequence). V dropped 0 bases and J dropped 1 base, with 12 bases sitting between them. CDR3 sequence reads: CSARDIERANTEAFF. DNA of the CDR3: TGCAGTGCTAGAGATATCGAGAGAGCGAACACTGAAGCTTTCTTT.

In this sample, this clonotype turned up a few times. CDR3 sequence (DNA): TGTGCCACCAGATTTAAACACCTTATAGCCAAAAACATTCAGTACTTC. Protein: CATRFKHLIAKNIQYF. The V call is TRBV24-1, the J call TRBJ2-4, with D unresolved. This CDR3 region has 16 residues. Germline CDR1 and CDR2: KGHDR and SFDVKD. V was shortened by 7 bases and J by 0 bases, with 15 bases between the two germline ends.

This chain links TRBV6-5 with TRBJ2-5, with 15 nucleotides matching TRBD2. This CDR3 is 17 amino acids long. Trimming removed 4 bases from V and 3 bases from J; junction bases left unmatched: 6. Germline V CDR1 and CDR2: MNHEY, SVGAGI. CDR3: CASSSGLAGGREETQYF. Here the CDR3 DNA reads TGTGCCAGCAGTTCCGGACTAGCGGGGGGGCGTGAAGAGACCCAGTACTTC.

This clonotype was seen repeatedly, ten times or more. The chain carries TRBV2 and TRBJ2-2, with D unresolved. V lost 0 bases and J 6 bases, leaving 8 bases between the germline ends. Germline-derived CDR1 and CDR2 are SNHLY and FYNNEI. CDR3 length: 14 residues. CDR3 sequence: CASSEARLAGELFF. CDR3 bases: TGTGCCAGCAGTGAAGCACGCCTGGCCGGGGAGCTGTTTTTT.

This clonotype was seen many times. The V call is TRBV7-8, the J call TRBJ2-1; TRBD2 aligns across 11 bases. Germline V gives CDR1 SGHVS, CDR2 FQNEAQ. V was clipped by 4 bases and J by 6 bases; unmatched bases: 5. The CDR3 runs 15 residues. CDR3 sequence reads: CASSSLAGGINEQFF. In DNA form, the CDR3 reads TGTGCCAGCAGCTCCCTAGCGGGGGGCATCAATGAGCAGTTCTTC.

This clonotype was counted at least ten times. The rearrangement uses TRBV27 and TRBJ2-1, with TRBD2 matching 8 bases. J gave up 2 bases and V 5 bases, and 2 bases lay outside the gene matches. Germline V gives CDR1 MNHEY, CDR2 SMNVEV (reference sequence). The length of the CDR3 is 14 residues. This chain's CDR3 is CASSLAGPYNEQFF. CDR3 sequence (DNA): TGTGCCAGCAGTCTAGCGGGCCCCTACAATGAGCAGTTCTTC.

In its sample, this clonotype was seen many times. The chain has TRBV20-1 and TRBJ1-6; no reliable D call. Per germline, CDR1 DFQATT and CDR2 SNEGSKA (reference sequence). Trimming removed 5 bases at V and 9 bases at J, with 11 bases between. The CDR3 sequence is 12 residues long. The CDR3 DNA follows: TGCAGTGCTGCCCCTTCGTCTTCACCCCTCCACTTT. Translated, it gives CSAAPSSSPLHF.

This CDR3 reads CSVGRGSDVLTF. In DNA, the CDR3 is TGCAGCGTCGGGCGGGGGTCGGACGTCCTGACTTTC. The chain combines TRBV29-1 with TRBJ2-6; 7 bases align to TRBD2. CDR3 length: 12 amino acids. The V gene end was trimmed by 6 bases and the J gene end by 11 bases; junction bases not matched to a gene: 7. The germline CDR1 and CDR2 sequences are SQVTM and ANQGSEA. The entire variable domain, with the rest obtained from reference TRBV29-1 and TRBJ2-6, is as follows: SAVISQKPSRDICQRGTSLTIQCQVDSQVTMMFWYRQQPGQSLTLIATANQGSEATYESGFVIDKFPISRPNLTFSTLTVSNMSPEDSSIYLCSVGRGSDVLTFGAGSRLTVL.

This clonotype was counted at least ten times. The chain couples TRBV12-3 or TRBV12-4 to TRBJ1-6; possible D gene TRBD1, 6 bases. The germline V and J ends were trimmed by 2 bases and 11 bases, with 13 bases remaining between them. The CDR3 length is 14 residues. The chain's CDR3 is CASSLNREGPPLHF. For the CDR3, the DNA is TGTGCCAGCAGTTTAAACAGGGAGGGTCCACCCCTCCACTTT.

This clonotype was seen ten or more times. V and J are TRBV20-1 and TRBJ1-1; D is unresolved. This CDR3 spans 13 amino acids. V was cut by 5 bases and J by 4 bases, with 14 bases left in between. Germline CDR1 DFQATT, CDR2 SNEGSKA (reference sequence). CDR3 nucleotides: TGCAGTGCTGGGGTCGCCATGGCCACTGAAGCTTTCTTT. Amino acid sequence: CSAGVAMATEAFF.

Many counts were recorded for this clonotype. The CDR3 region is CSARETSTGELFF. In DNA, the CDR3 is TGCAGTGCTAGAGAGACGTCGACCGGGGAGCTGTTTTTT. The rearrangement uses TRBV20-1 and TRBJ2-2; D unresolved. This CDR3 has 13 residues. Trimming took off 0 bases at V and 5 bases at J, with 7 bases between the two ends. Per germline, CDR1 DFQATT and CDR2 SNEGSKA (reference sequence).

At least ten counts were recorded for this clonotype. V usage is TRBV15 and J usage is TRBJ1-5; unclear D gene. V shed 0 bases and J shed 6 bases, with 9 bases lying between them. The CDR3 loop spans 14 amino acids. Looked up from germline, CDR1 is LNHNV and CDR2 is YYDKDF (reference sequence). CDR3 coding DNA: TGTGCCACCAGCAGAGAAAGGGAGGGTCAGCCCCAGCATTTT. Translating gives CATSREREGQPQHF. Full variable domain (outside the CDR3, taken from reference TRBV15 and TRBJ1-5): DAMVIQNPRYQVTQFGKPVTLSCSQTLNHNVMYWYQQKSSQAPKLLFHYYDKDFNNEADTPDNFQSRRPNTSFCFLDIRSPGLGDTAMYLCATSREREGQPQHFGDGTRLSIL.